This is a list of T cell receptor beta chains from one sample in a study of blood T cell repertoires in COVID-19. The assay was immunoSEQ multiplex PCR, and TCRdb's table has in-frame clones only and misses some. The data hold approximately 150,000 clones, with around nine tenths observed a single time. The sample consisted of peripheral blood. These receptors came from a man aged 55 to 70 with active or convalescent COVID-19. Both conserved end residues are part of each CDR3. D genes are given only for firm matches. Rows give clone size only sometimes, using once, few, many, or a class for an expanded clone.

v_call: TRBV6-5; clone_size: .; d_call: .; j_call: TRBJ1-6; cdr3_nt: TGTGCCAGCAGTTACTCCCTGGAGCGCCGTAATTCACCCCTCCACTTT; cdr3_aa: CASSYSLERRNSPLHF
v_call: TRBV5-4; clone_size: .; d_call: TRBD2; j_call: TRBJ2-5; cdr3_nt: TGTGCCAGCAGCCCAGGACTAGCGAGACAACAAGAGACCCAGTACTTC; cdr3_aa: CASSPGLARQQETQYF
v_call: TRBV7-9; clone_size: .; d_call: TRBD2; j_call: TRBJ2-7; cdr3_nt: TGTGCCAGCAGCTTAGGGACTAGCGGGAACTACGAGCAGTACTTC; cdr3_aa: CASSLGTSGNYEQYF
v_call: TRBV9; clone_size: .; d_call: .; j_call: TRBJ2-2; cdr3_nt: TGTGCCAGCAGCCGTAGTGGGACTGCGAACACCGGGGAGCTGTTTTTT; cdr3_aa: CASSRSGTANTGELFF
v_call: TRBV7-9; clone_size: .; d_call: TRBD1; j_call: TRBJ1-2; cdr3_nt: TGTGCCAGCAGCCCCGGGACAGGATATGGCTACACCTTC; cdr3_aa: CASSPGTGYGYTF
v_call: TRBV9; clone_size: .; d_call: TRBD2; j_call: TRBJ2-7; cdr3_nt: TGTGCCAGCAGCGTAGATAAACTAGCGGGAGTGTACGAGCAGTACTTC; cdr3_aa: CASSVDKLAGVYEQYF
v_call: TRBV19; clone_size: .; d_call: .; j_call: TRBJ2-7; cdr3_nt: TGTGCCGGACAGAACAGGGTCCCCTACGAGCAGTACTTC; cdr3_aa: CAGQNRVPYEQYF
v_call: TRBV6-2/TRBV6-3; clone_size: .; d_call: TRBD2; j_call: TRBJ2-7; cdr3_nt: TGTGCCAGCAGTTACTCGGGGGGGAGTTCGTACGAGCAGTACTTC; cdr3_aa: CASSYSGGSSYEQYF
v_call: TRBV25-1; clone_size: .; d_call: .; j_call: TRBJ1-6; cdr3_nt: TGTGCCAGCAGTGAATTTGGGCAAGCTAATTCACCCCTCCACTTT; cdr3_aa: CASSEFGQANSPLHF
v_call: TRBV19; clone_size: .; d_call: TRBD2; j_call: TRBJ2-1; cdr3_nt: TGTGCCAGTAGTTCCCCTGGACTAGCGGGCTCCTACAATGAGCAGTTCTTC; cdr3_aa: CASSSPGLAGSYNEQFF
v_call: TRBV7-3; clone_size: once; d_call: TRBD1; j_call: TRBJ2-7; cdr3_nt: TGTGCCAGCAGCAAATCAGGGGGCGCTTATTACGAGCAGTACTTC; cdr3_aa: CASSKSGGAYYEQYF
v_call: TRBV19; clone_size: .; d_call: .; j_call: TRBJ1-4; cdr3_nt: TGTGCCAGTATCCGGAATGAAAAACTGTTTTTT; cdr3_aa: CASIRNEKLFF
v_call: TRBV5-6; clone_size: .; d_call: TRBD2; j_call: TRBJ2-2; cdr3_nt: TGTGCCAGCAGCTTGGCCTCGTTAGCGGGAGAAACCGGGGAGCTGTTTTTT; cdr3_aa: CASSLASLAGETGELFF
v_call: TRBV19; clone_size: .; d_call: .; j_call: TRBJ2-7; cdr3_nt: TGTGCCAGTAGTATAGGGCGGGGCGCATCCTACGAGCAGTACTTC; cdr3_aa: CASSIGRGASYEQYF
v_call: TRBV4-2; clone_size: .; d_call: .; j_call: TRBJ2-3; cdr3_nt: TGTGCCAGCAGCCAACACTCTAGCTCTAGCACAGATACGCAGTATTTT; cdr3_aa: CASSQHSSSSTDTQYF
v_call: TRBV7-9; clone_size: .; d_call: TRBD1; j_call: TRBJ2-1; cdr3_nt: TGTGCCAGCAGCCTACCCTACAGGGGGCAAGTGTACAATGAGCAGTTCTTC; cdr3_aa: CASSLPYRGQVYNEQFF
v_call: TRBV6-2/TRBV6-3; clone_size: once; d_call: TRBD2; j_call: TRBJ2-2; cdr3_nt: TGTGCCAGCAGTGGAAGACTAGCGGGAGTGGGGGAGCTGTTTTTT; cdr3_aa: CASSGRLAGVGELFF
v_call: TRBV30; clone_size: .; d_call: .; j_call: TRBJ1-4; cdr3_nt: TGTGCCTGGAGTGGCTACAGGTTTAAACTGTTTTTT; cdr3_aa: CAWSGYRFKLFF
v_call: TRBV24-1; clone_size: once; d_call: .; j_call: TRBJ2-1; cdr3_nt: TGTGCCACCAACCTAAACCAATACTACAATGAGCAGTTCTTC; cdr3_aa: CATNLNQYYNEQFF
v_call: TRBV24-1; clone_size: .; d_call: TRBD2; j_call: TRBJ2-1; cdr3_nt: TGTGCCACCAGTGACGCTACGACTAGCGGGAGAGGCTACAATGAGCAGTTCTTC; cdr3_aa: CATSDATTSGRGYNEQFF
v_call: TRBV6-5; clone_size: .; d_call: .; j_call: TRBJ2-7; cdr3_nt: TGTGCCAGCAGGGGCGGGAACTCCTACGAGCAGTACTTC; cdr3_aa: CASRGGNSYEQYF
v_call: TRBV24-1; clone_size: .; d_call: TRBD2; j_call: TRBJ2-1; cdr3_nt: TGTGCCACCTCCGGCGGGAGGGCCTATAATGAGCAGTTCTTC; cdr3_aa: CATSGGRAYNEQFF
v_call: TRBV7-2; clone_size: .; d_call: .; j_call: TRBJ2-3; cdr3_nt: TGTGCCAGCAGCTACGTCGGGCCCCCGGGGAGAGATACGCAGTATTTT; cdr3_aa: CASSYVGPPGRDTQYF